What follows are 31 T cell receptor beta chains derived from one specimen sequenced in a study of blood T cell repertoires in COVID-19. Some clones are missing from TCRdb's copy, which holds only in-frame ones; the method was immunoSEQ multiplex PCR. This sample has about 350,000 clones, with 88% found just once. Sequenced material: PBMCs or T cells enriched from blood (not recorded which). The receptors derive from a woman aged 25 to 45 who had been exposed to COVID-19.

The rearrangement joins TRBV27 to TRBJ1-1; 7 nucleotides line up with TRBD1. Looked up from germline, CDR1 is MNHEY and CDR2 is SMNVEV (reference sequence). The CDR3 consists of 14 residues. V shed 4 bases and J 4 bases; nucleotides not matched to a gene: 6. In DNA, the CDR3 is TGTGCCAGCAGTTATAGGGGGCTTGGCACTGAAGCTTTCTTT. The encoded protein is CASSYRGLGTEAFF.

CDR3 protein: CASRDRGGNTIYF. In DNA, the CDR3 is TGTGCCAGCAGGGACAGGGGAGGAAACACCATATATTTT. The chain couples TRBV7-9 to TRBJ1-3; 9 bases fit TRBD1. Losses at the gene ends were 6 bases for V and 4 bases for J; bases not matched to a gene: 1. Looked up from germline, CDR1 is SEHNR and CDR2 is FQNEAQ (reference sequence). The CDR3 loop spans 13 amino acids.

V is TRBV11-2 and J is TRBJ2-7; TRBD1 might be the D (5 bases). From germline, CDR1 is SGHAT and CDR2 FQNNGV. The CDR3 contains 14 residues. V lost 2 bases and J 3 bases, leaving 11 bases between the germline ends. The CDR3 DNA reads TGTGCCAGCAGCTTATCTGACAGAGACTACGAGCAGTACTTC. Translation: CASSLSDRDYEQYF. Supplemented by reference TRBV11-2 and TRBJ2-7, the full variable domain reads EAGVAQSPRYKIIEKRQSVAFWCNPISGHATLYWYQQILGQGPKLLIQFQNNGVVDDSQLPKDRFSAERLKGVDSTLKIQPAKLEDSAVYLCASSLSDRDYEQYFGPGTRLTVT.

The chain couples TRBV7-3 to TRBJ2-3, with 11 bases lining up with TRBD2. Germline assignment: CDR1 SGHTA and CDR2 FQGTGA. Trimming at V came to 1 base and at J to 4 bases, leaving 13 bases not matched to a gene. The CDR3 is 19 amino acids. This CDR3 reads CASSLIPYGGLAGSDTQYF. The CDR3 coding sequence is TGTGCCAGCAGCTTAATCCCGTATGGTGGACTAGCGGGCTCAGATACGCAGTATTTT.

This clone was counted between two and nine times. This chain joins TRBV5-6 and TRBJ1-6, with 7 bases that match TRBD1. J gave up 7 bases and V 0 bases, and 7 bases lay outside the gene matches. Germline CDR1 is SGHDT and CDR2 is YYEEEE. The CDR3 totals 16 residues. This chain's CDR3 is CASSLAETGRNSPLHF. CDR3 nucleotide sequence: TGTGCCAGCAGCTTGGCGGAGACAGGGCGCAATTCACCCCTCCACTTT.

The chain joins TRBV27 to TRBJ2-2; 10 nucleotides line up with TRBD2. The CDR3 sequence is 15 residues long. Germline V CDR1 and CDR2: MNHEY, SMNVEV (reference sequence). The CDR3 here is CATSNLAGDTGELFF. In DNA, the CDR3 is TGTGCAACCAGCAATCTAGCGGGAGACACCGGGGAGCTGTTTTTT.

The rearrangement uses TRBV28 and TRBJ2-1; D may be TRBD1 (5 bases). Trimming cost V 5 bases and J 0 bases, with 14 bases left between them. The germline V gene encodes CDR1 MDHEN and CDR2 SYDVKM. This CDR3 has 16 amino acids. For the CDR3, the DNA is TGTGCCAGCAGTCTGGTGGGGCCTAGCTCCTACAATGAGCAGTTCTTC. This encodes CASSLVGPSSYNEQFF.

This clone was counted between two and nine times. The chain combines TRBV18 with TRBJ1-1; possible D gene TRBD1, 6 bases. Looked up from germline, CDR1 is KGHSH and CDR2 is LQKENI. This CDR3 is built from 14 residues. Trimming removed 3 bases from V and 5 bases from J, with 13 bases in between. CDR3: CASSPPTGTTEAFF. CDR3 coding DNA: TGTGCCAGCTCACCTCCCACTGGGACAACTGAAGCTTTCTTT.

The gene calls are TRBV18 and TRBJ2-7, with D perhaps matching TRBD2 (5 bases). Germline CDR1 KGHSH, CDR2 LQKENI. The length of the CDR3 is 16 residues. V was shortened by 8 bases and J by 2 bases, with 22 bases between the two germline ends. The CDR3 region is CASTQTSGGATYEQYF. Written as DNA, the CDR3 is TGTGCCAGCACCCAAACGAGCGGAGGAGCAACCTACGAGCAGTACTTC.

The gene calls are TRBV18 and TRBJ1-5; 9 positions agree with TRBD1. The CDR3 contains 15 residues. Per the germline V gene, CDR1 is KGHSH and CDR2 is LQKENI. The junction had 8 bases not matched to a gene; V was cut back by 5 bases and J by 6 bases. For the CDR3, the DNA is TGTGCCAGCTCAGCCGGGACAGGGACAGGTCAGCCCCAGCATTTT. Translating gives CASSAGTGTGQPQHF.

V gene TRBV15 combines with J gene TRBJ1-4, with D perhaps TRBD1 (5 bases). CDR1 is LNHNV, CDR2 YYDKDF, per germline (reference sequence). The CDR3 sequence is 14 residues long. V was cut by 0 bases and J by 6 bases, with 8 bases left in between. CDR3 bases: TGTGCCACCAGCAGAGACAGGGTGGATGAAAAACTGTTTTTT. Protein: CATSRDRVDEKLFF.

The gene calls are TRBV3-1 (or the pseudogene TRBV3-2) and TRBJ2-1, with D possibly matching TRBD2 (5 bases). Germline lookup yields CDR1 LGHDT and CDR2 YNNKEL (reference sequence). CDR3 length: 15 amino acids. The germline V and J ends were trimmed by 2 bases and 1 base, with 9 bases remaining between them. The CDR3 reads CASSQISDSYNEQFF. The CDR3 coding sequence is TGTGCCAGCAGCCAAATTAGCGATTCCTACAATGAGCAGTTCTTC.

CDR3 in DNA: TGTGCCAGTAGTACTCCCCCGGGACAGGGACTGTCACCCCTCCACTTT. Encoded protein: CASSTPPGQGLSPLHF. The rearrangement joins TRBV19 to TRBJ1-6, with 9 bases aligning to TRBD1. Unmatched junction bases numbered 11, after V lost 4 bases and J lost 10 bases. This CDR3 spans 16 amino acids. Germline assignment: CDR1 LNHDA and CDR2 SQIVND (reference sequence). The full variable domain, in which reference TRBV19 and TRBJ1-6 provide the parts outside the CDR3, is DGGITQSPKYLFRKEGQNVTLSCEQNLNHDAMYWYRQDPGQGLRLIYYSQIVNDFQKGDIAEGYSVSREKKESFPLTVTSAQKNPTAFYLCASSTPPGQGLSPLHFGNGTRLTVT.

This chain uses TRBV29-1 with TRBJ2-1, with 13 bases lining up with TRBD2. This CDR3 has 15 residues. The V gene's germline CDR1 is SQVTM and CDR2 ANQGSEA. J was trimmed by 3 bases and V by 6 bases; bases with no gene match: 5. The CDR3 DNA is TGCAGCGTCGGGACTAGCGGGGCCATCTACAATGAGCAGTTCTTC. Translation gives CSVGTSGAIYNEQFF.

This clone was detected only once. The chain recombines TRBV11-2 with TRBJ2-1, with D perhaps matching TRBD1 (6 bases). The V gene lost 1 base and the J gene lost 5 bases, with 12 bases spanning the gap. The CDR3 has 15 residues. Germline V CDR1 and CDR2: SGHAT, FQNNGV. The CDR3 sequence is CASSLVGGGHNEQFF. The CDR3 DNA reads TGTGCCAGCAGCTTAGTAGGGGGTGGACACAATGAGCAGTTCTTC.

In DNA, the CDR3 is TGTGCCAGCAGTCCCTCGGCGGGAGCGGTCAATGAGCAGTTCTTC. Its protein product is CASSPSAGAVNEQFF. This rearrangement joins TRBV27 to TRBJ2-1; 7 positions agree with TRBD2. The CDR3 contains 15 residues. Per germline, CDR1 MNHEY and CDR2 SMNVEV (reference sequence). V trimming: 5 bases; J trimming: 6 bases; junction bases outside the gene matches: 10.

CDR3 coding DNA: TGTGCCAGCTCACCCTTGGGCAGGGGGTATCGGAACACCGGGGAGCTGTTTTTT. Its translation: CASSPLGRGYRNTGELFF. The chain has TRBV18 and TRBJ2-2; 7 bases match TRBD1. With V trimmed by 3 bases and J by 1 base, 11 bases remained unmatched. Germline CDR1 reads KGHSH; CDR2 reads LQKENI. This CDR3 has 18 amino acids.

For the CDR3, the DNA is TGCGCCAGCAGCTACGAACCTGACAGGGGCTCGGCTTTCTTT. This gives the protein CASSYEPDRGSAFF. The gene calls are TRBV5-1 and TRBJ1-1; 8 positions agree with TRBD1. Germline CDR1 SGHRS, CDR2 YFSETQ. This CDR3 has 14 residues. The ends lost 3 bases at V and 11 bases at J; junction bases unmatched: 12. The whole variable domain, remainder taken from reference TRBV5-1 and TRBJ1-1, is KAGVTQTPRYLIKTRGQQVTLSCSPISGHRSVSWYQQTPGQGLQFLFEYFSETQRNKGNFPGRFSGRQFSNSRSEMNVSTLELGDSALYLCASSYEPDRGSAFFGQGTRLTVV.

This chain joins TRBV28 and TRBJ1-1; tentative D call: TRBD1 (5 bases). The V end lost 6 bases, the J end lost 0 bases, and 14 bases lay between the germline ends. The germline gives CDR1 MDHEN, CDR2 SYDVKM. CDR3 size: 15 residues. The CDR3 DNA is TGTGCCAGCAGAACTCCCAGGGCCCTGAACACTGAAGCTTTCTTT. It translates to CASRTPRALNTEAFF. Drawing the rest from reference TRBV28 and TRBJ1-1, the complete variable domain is DVKVTQSSRYLVKRTGEKVFLECVQDMDHENMFWYRQDPGLGLRLIYFSYDVKMKEKGDIPEGYSVSREKKERFSLILESASTNQTSMYLCASRTPRALNTEAFFGQGTRLTVV.

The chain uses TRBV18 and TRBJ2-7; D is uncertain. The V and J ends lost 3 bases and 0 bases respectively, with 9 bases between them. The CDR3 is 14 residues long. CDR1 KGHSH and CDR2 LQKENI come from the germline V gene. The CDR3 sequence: CASSPQQDSYEQYF. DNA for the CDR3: TGTGCCAGCTCACCGCAGCAGGACTCCTACGAGCAGTACTTC.

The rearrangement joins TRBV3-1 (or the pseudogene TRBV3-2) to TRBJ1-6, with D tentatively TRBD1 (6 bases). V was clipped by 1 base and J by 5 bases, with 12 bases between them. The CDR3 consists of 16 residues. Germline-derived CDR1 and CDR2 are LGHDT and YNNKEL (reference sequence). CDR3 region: CASSQGGGQNNSPLHF. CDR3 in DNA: TGTGCCAGCAGCCAAGGGGGGGGCCAGAATAATTCACCCCTCCACTTT.

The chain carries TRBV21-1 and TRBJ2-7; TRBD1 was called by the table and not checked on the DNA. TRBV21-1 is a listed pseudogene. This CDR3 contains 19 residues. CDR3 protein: CASSKRQGARWPLGGEQYF. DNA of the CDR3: TGTGCCAGCAGCAAAAGACAGGGGGCGCGCTGGCCCCTCGGTGGCGAGCAGTACTTC.

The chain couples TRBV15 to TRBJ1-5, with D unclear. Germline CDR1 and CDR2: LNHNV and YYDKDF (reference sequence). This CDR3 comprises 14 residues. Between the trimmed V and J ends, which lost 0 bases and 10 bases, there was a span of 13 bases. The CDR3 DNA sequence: TGTGCCACCAGCAGAGAGGTCGTCCAGGATCCCCAGCATTTT. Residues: CATSREVVQDPQHF. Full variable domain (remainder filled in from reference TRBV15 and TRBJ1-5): DAMVIQNPRYQVTQFGKPVTLSCSQTLNHNVMYWYQQKSSQAPKLLFHYYDKDFNNEADTPDNFQSRRPNTSFCFLDIRSPGLGDTAMYLCATSREVVQDPQHFGDGTRLSIL.

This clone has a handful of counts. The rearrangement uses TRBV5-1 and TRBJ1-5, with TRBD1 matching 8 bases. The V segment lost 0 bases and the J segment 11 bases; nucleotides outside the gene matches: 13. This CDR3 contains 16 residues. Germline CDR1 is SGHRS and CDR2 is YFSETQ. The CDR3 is CASSLGTGTGESSQHF. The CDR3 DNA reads TGCGCCAGCAGCTTGGGAACCGGGACAGGAGAATCATCCCAGCATTTT.

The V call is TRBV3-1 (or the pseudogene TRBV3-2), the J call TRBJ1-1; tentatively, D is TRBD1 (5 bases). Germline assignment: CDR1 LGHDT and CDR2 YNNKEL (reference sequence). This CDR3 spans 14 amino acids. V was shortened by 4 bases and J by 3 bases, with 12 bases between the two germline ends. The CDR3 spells CASSLQGRDTEAFF. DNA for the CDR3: TGTGCCAGCAGCCTCCAGGGTCGGGACACTGAAGCTTTCTTT.

The CDR3 sequence is CASSQGDREQPQHF. The CDR3 DNA follows: TGTGCCAGCAGCCAAGGGGACAGGGAACAGCCCCAGCATTTT. The chain uses TRBV3-1 (or the pseudogene TRBV3-2) and TRBJ1-5; the match to TRBD1 covers 9 bases. This CDR3 contains 14 residues. Per the germline V gene, CDR1 is LGHDT and CDR2 is YNNKEL (reference sequence). The junction had 2 bases not matched to a gene; V was cut back by 1 base and J by 7 bases.

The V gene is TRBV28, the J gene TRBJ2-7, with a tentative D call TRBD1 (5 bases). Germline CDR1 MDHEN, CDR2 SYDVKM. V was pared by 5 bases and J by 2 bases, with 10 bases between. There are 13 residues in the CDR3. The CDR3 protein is CASSVTAPYEQYF. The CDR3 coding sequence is TGTGCCAGCAGTGTGACAGCGCCCTACGAGCAGTACTTC. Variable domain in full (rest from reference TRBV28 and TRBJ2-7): DVKVTQSSRYLVKRTGEKVFLECVQDMDHENMFWYRQDPGLGLRLIYFSYDVKMKEKGDIPEGYSVSREKKERFSLILESASTNQTSMYLCASSVTAPYEQYFGPGTRLTVT.

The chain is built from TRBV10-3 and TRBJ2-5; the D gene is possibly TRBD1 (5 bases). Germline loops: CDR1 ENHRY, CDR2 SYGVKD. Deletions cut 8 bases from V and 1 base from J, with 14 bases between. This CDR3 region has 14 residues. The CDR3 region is CAIAPTGTQETQYF. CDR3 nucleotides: TGTGCCATCGCCCCTACAGGTACCCAAGAGACCCAGTACTTC.

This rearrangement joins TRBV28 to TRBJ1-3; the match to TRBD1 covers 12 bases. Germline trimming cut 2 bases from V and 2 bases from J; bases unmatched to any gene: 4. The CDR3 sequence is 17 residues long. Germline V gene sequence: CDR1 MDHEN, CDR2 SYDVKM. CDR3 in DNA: TGTGCCAGCAGTTTAGCCGGGACAGGGGGCCCTGGAAACACCATATATTTT. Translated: CASSLAGTGGPGNTIYF.

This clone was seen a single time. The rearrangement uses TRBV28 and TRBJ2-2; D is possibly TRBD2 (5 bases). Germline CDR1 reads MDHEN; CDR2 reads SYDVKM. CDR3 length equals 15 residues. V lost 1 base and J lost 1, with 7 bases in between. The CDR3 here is CASSLFRENTGELFF. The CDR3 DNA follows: TGTGCCAGCAGTTTATTTCGGGAGAACACCGGGGAGCTGTTTTTT.

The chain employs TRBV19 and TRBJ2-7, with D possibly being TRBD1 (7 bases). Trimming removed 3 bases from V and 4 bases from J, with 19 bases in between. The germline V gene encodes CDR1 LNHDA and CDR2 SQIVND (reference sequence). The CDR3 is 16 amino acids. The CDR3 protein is CASSMEGTTGWYEQYF. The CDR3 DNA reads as TGTGCCAGTAGTATGGAGGGGACGACAGGGTGGTACGAGCAGTACTTC.